The 27 T cell receptor beta chains below all came from one sample that was sequenced in a study of cytomegalovirus exposure and HLA in healthy donors (TCRdb year 2017). Library preparation employed the immunoSEQ multiplex PCR assay. The multiplex PCR relied on a mix of 60 forward primers for TCR Vbeta segments and 13 reverse primers for TCR Jbeta segments. The table was pulled from immuneACCESS by TCRdb, which kept in-frame rearrangements only. Such tables lose some clones; where checked, under half of the loss comes from unresolved V genes, and the rest has no known cause. This specimen's table enumerates 150,000 to 200,000 clones. The ten biggest clones cover 0.74% of the sample. What was sequenced was PBMCs. These receptors all stem from a boy younger than 18 in good health and CMV-seronegative.

The chain carries TRBV11-2 and TRBJ2-7, with 9 bases aligning to TRBD1. The germline V gene has CDR1 SGHAT and CDR2 FQNNGV. The V and J ends lost 5 bases and 2 bases, in that order; junction bases with no gene match: 7. The length of the CDR3 is 15 residues. Here the CDR3 reads CASSQTGTGTYEQYF. CDR3 sequence (DNA): TGTGCCAGCAGCCAGACCGGGACAGGGACCTACGAGCAGTACTTC. Filled out from reference TRBV11-2 and TRBJ2-7, the complete variable domain reads EAGVAQSPRYKIIEKRQSVAFWCNPISGHATLYWYQQILGQGPKLLIQFQNNGVVDDSQLPKDRFSAERLKGVDSTLKIQPAKLEDSAVYLCASSQTGTGTYEQYFGPGTRLTVT.

This chain connects TRBV7-2 to TRBJ2-2, with TRBD2 matching 14 bases. Germline-derived CDR1 and CDR2 are SGHTA and FQGNSA. J was trimmed by 6 bases and V by 8 bases; bases with no gene match: 14. This CDR3 is 18 amino acids long. The DNA for the CDR3 is TGTGCCAGCGGCCGCTCGACTAGCGGGGGGGCGGTTGCCGGGGAGCTGTTTTTT. Residues: CASGRSTSGGAVAGELFF.

The chain employs TRBV6-5 and TRBJ1-2; 9 bases line up with TRBD1. The CDR3 is made up of 15 amino acids. V shed 6 bases and J 0 bases; nucleotides not matched to a gene: 5. Germline V lookup: CDR1 MNHEY, CDR2 SVGAGI. The CDR3 coding sequence is TGTGCCAGCAGGCCGGGACAGGGAGCTAACTATGGCTACACCTTC. This gives the protein CASRPGQGANYGYTF.

The chain is built from TRBV25-1 and TRBJ1-6; 11 nucleotides match TRBD1. Germline CDR1 is MGHDK and CDR2 is SYGVNS. The V segment lost 5 bases and the J segment 7 bases; nucleotides outside the gene matches: 4. The CDR3 consists of 15 residues. CDR3 sequence (DNA): TGTGCCAGCAGTTTCCGGGACAGGGGGAATTCACCCCTCCACTTT. Residues: CASSFRDRGNSPLHF.

This sequence joins TRBV6-5 and TRBJ2-5; D remains unclear. TRBJ2-7 explains the end of the DNA better; the J call may be wrong. The V gene's germline CDR1 is MNHEY and CDR2 SVGAGI. The CDR3 is 12 amino acids. Written as DNA, the CDR3 is TGTGCCAGCAGCTCCACCACCTACGAGCAGTACTTC. Protein product: CASSSTTYEQYF.

J is TRBJ1-2 and V is TRBV30, with TRBD1 as a possible D gene (5 bases). This CDR3 spans 14 amino acids. CDR1 GTSNPN and CDR2 SVGIG come from the germline V gene (reference sequence). V dropped 6 bases and J dropped 0 bases, with 14 bases sitting between them. The CDR3: CACGRDRTNYGYTF. The CDR3 nucleotides read TGTGCCTGCGGGAGGGACCGGACTAACTATGGCTACACCTTC.

The chain uses TRBV6-6 and TRBJ2-1; D may be TRBD2 (6 bases). Deletions cut 6 bases from V and 5 bases from J, with 11 bases between. The CDR3 runs 13 residues. Germline assignment: CDR1 MNHNY and CDR2 SVGAGI (reference sequence). CDR3 bases: TGTGCCAGCAGAGTCGGGGGAGACAATGAGCAGTTCTTC. Translated: CASRVGGDNEQFF.

The rearrangement uses TRBV6-1 and TRBJ2-1, with TRBD1 as a possible D gene (5 bases). The CDR3 extends over 15 amino acids. V lost 5 bases and J lost 6, with 17 bases in between. Germline lookup yields CDR1 MNHNS and CDR2 SASEGT. This chain's CDR3 is CASSSRRIRGNEQFF. CDR3 nucleotides: TGTGCCAGCAGTTCAAGACGAATTAGGGGCAATGAGCAGTTCTTC.

In the case of this clone: The junction shows a germline mismatch at one end, possibly a read error. The rearrangement links TRBV5-6 to TRBJ2-7; TRBD1 matches at 11 bases. CDR3 length equals 12 residues. The germline CDR1 and CDR2 sequences are SGHDT and YYEEEE. CDR3 sequence (DNA): TGTGCCAGCAGCCTGATTCCGGGACAGGGGGGGTTC. Translated, it gives CASSLIPGQGGF.

This rearrangement joins TRBV4-2 to TRBJ2-1; D may be TRBD1 (6 bases). V lost 4 bases and J 15 bases, leaving 13 bases between the germline ends. The CDR3 consists of 11 residues. In germline, CDR1 is LGHNA, CDR2 YNFKEQ. The CDR3 DNA follows: TGTGCCAGCAGCCCGGGGTGGGGGCGGTTCTTC. Translating gives CASSPGWGRFF.

The chain carries TRBV19 and TRBJ1-2; 10 bases match TRBD1. Trimming cost V 4 bases and J 3 bases; bases outside gene matches: 5. Germline-derived CDR1 and CDR2 are LNHDA and SQIVND (reference sequence). CDR3 length equals 15 residues. The DNA for the CDR3 is TGTGCCAGTAGTACCTTGACAGGGGGCTACTATGGCTACACCTTC. Protein sequence: CASSTLTGGYYGYTF. Looking up the rest from reference TRBV19 and TRBJ1-2 gives the full variable domain: DGGITQSPKYLFRKEGQNVTLSCEQNLNHDAMYWYRQDPGQGLRLIYYSQIVNDFQKGDIAEGYSVSREKKESFPLTVTSAQKNPTAFYLCASSTLTGGYYGYTFGSGTRLTVV.

The genes are TRBV7-2 and TRBJ2-6; D is perhaps TRBD1 (5 bases). Per the germline V gene, CDR1 is SGHTA and CDR2 is FQGNSA. The CDR3 consists of 15 residues. V was trimmed by 3 bases and J by 3 bases, leaving 9 bases between them. CDR3 nucleotides: TGTGCCAGCAGCTTCACAGGAATTGGGGCCAACGTCCTGACTTTC. It is translated as CASSFTGIGANVLTF.

The chain uses TRBV7-8 and TRBJ2-5; no clear D. CDR1 and CDR2 from the germline V gene are SGHVS and FQNEAQ. This CDR3 comprises 13 residues. Trimming took off 7 bases at V and 4 bases at J, with 13 bases between the two ends. The CDR3 spells CASTNRGIETQYF. The DNA of the CDR3 is TGTGCCAGCACCAATCGAGGTATAGAGACCCAGTACTTC.

The J gene is TRBJ1-2, the V gene TRBV11-2, with TRBD1 matching over 10 bases. There are 17 residues in the CDR3. Germline CDR1 and CDR2: SGHAT and FQNNGV. Trimming cost V 3 bases and J 8 bases; bases outside gene matches: 15. The CDR3 DNA reads TGTGCCAGCAGCTTTCTCGGGGGGACAGGGGAGGCGAGGGGCTACACCTTC. Amino acids: CASSFLGGTGEARGYTF.

As for this clone: This sample includes further DNA sequences coding for the same CDR3. V gene TRBV7-3 combines with J gene TRBJ2-3, with D perhaps matching TRBD1 (5 bases). The CDR3 covers 13 residues. Germline V gene lookup returns CDR1 SGHTA and CDR2 FQGTGA. Between the trimmed V and J ends, which lost 1 base and 4 bases, there was a span of 6 bases. DNA of the CDR3: TGTGCCAGCAGCTTAATAGGGGCAGATACGCAGTATTTT. It yields the protein CASSLIGADTQYF.

The CDR3 is CASSSPSGNTIYF. In nucleotides, the CDR3 is TGTGCCAGCAGCTCCCCTTCTGGAAACACCATATATTTT. This chain links TRBV5-4 with TRBJ1-3, with unresolved D. V lost 3 bases, J lost 1 base, and 5 bases lay in between. The CDR3 covers 13 residues. Germline V gives CDR1 SGHNT, CDR2 YYREEE (reference sequence).

This chain connects TRBV27 to TRBJ1-1; TRBD1 matches 7 bases. The CDR3 spans 15 residues. Per germline, CDR1 MNHEY and CDR2 SMNVEV (reference sequence). After removal of 5 bases from V and 5 bases from J, the junction contained 11 bases not matched to a gene. The CDR3 here is CASSPPRDRTTEAFF. The CDR3 nucleotides are TGTGCCAGCAGTCCACCACGGGACAGAACAACTGAAGCTTTCTTT.

The rearrangement links TRBV4-2 to TRBJ2-5; 9 positions match TRBD2. With 0 bases clipped from V and 5 bases from J, the junction kept 4 bases outside the gene matches. Per the germline V gene, CDR1 is LGHNA and CDR2 is YNFKEQ. This CDR3 contains 15 residues. This chain's CDR3 is CASSQDSSGEETQYF. The CDR3 nucleotides read TGTGCCAGCAGCCAAGATTCTAGCGGGGAGGAGACCCAGTACTTC.

The rearrangement links TRBV6-5 to TRBJ1-2, with D unclear. Germline V gene data show CDR1 as MNHEY and CDR2 as SVGAGI. This CDR3 comprises 12 residues. The germline V and J ends were trimmed by 8 bases and 8 bases, with 15 bases remaining between them. In DNA, the CDR3 is TGTGCCAGCGGGCGGGCCCAATTGGGCTACACCTTC. Amino acid sequence: CASGRAQLGYTF.

The chain combines TRBV5-6 with TRBJ1-2, with 8 bases that match TRBD1. Losses at the gene ends were 3 bases for V and 3 bases for J; bases not matched to a gene: 10. The CDR3 spans 16 residues. Germline values: CDR1 SGHDT, CDR2 YYEEEE. In DNA, the CDR3 is TGTGCCAGCAGCTCTCTCCCGGACAGGGAAGACTATGGCTACACCTTC. Amino acids: CASSSLPDREDYGYTF.

The rearrangement joins TRBV7-8 to TRBJ2-3; 8 bases line up with TRBD1. The junction had 6 bases not matched to a gene; V was cut back by 3 bases and J by 4 bases. The germline V gene has CDR1 SGHVS and CDR2 FQNEAQ. The CDR3 is 15 amino acids. The CDR3 here is CASSLTGVSSDTQYF. The CDR3 region has the DNA TGTGCCAGCAGCTTGACAGGGGTGAGCTCAGATACGCAGTATTTT.

The J gene is TRBJ2-7, the V gene TRBV2, with a weak D call TRBD2 (7 bases). The CDR3 runs 12 residues. V lost 7 bases to trimming and J lost 7 bases, with 14 bases between them. CDR1 SNHLY and CDR2 FYNNEI come from the germline V gene. The CDR3 region has the DNA TGTGCCAGCACTCGGGGGGCAGGGGAGCAGTACTTC. Protein product: CASTRGAGEQYF.

This chain connects TRBV5-4 to TRBJ1-4; 7 nucleotides agree with TRBD1. J gave up 8 bases and V 5 bases, and 6 bases lay outside the gene matches. Germline V gene data show CDR1 as SGHNT and CDR2 as YYREEE (reference sequence). This CDR3 is 13 amino acids long. CDR3: CASREGQDEKLFF. The CDR3 DNA reads TGTGCCAGCAGGGAAGGACAGGACGAAAAACTGTTTTTT. Filled out from reference TRBV5-4 and TRBJ1-4, the complete variable domain reads ETGVTQSPTHLIKTRGQQVTLRCSSQSGHNTVSWYQQALGQGPQFIFQYYREEENGRGNFPPRFSGLQFPNYSSELNVNALELDDSALYLCASREGQDEKLFFGSGTQLSVL.

The chain uses TRBV13 and TRBJ2-3, with a possible D match to TRBD2 (6 bases). Germline CDR1 is PRHDT and CDR2 is FYEKMQ (reference sequence). Trimming took 5 bases from V and 2 from J, leaving 14 bases between them. The CDR3 has 15 amino acids. CDR3 in DNA: TGTGCCAGCAGCACTGGGGGGTCTTTCACAGATACGCAGTATTTT. It yields the protein CASSTGGSFTDTQYF.

V is TRBV5-8 and J is TRBJ2-7; D is unclear. This CDR3 is 15 amino acids long. Trimming left V 5 bases short and J 4 bases short, with 19 bases between. CDR1 is SGHTS and CDR2 is YDEGEE in the germline V gene. The CDR3 DNA reads TGTGCCAGCAGGCCAAGACCCTCTACTATGTACGAGCAGTACTTC. Amino acids: CASRPRPSTMYEQYF.

The chain couples TRBV6-5 to TRBJ2-5; 11 positions agree with TRBD2. The V and J ends lost 7 bases and 3 bases, in that order; junction bases with no gene match: 4. The CDR3 runs to 14 residues. Germline V CDR1 and CDR2: MNHEY, SVGAGI. This chain's CDR3 is CASMRLAGKETQYF. DNA of the CDR3: TGTGCCAGCATGAGACTAGCGGGAAAAGAGACCCAGTACTTC.

The V gene is TRBV10-3, the J gene TRBJ2-7, with 9 nucleotides matching TRBD1. The CDR3 length is 14 residues. CDR1 is ENHRY, CDR2 SYGVKD, per germline. J was trimmed by 7 bases and V by 6 bases; bases with no gene match: 10. CDR3 in amino acids: CAISLTGGAGEQYF. The CDR3 DNA sequence: TGTGCCATCAGCCTAACAGGGGGCGCGGGGGAGCAGTACTTC.